The 32 T cell receptor beta chains below were found in one sample sequenced in a study of human versus mouse CDR3 diversity and MHC coevolution. Here immunoSEQ multiplex PCR was the method, and the copy in TCRdb shows in-frame clones only, minus some. The sample records tens of thousands of clones, over 90% being singletons. Sequenced sample: naive CD4+ T cells from blood. Subset given: CD45RO-negative CD62L-positive naive CD4 T cells. The receptors stem from a person aged 55 to 75 in good health.

The CDR3 reads CASRRQRQETQYF. The CDR3 DNA reads TGTGCCAGTAGGCGACAACGCCAAGAGACCCAGTACTTC. The chain combines TRBV19 with TRBJ2-5; the D is unclear. Germline CDR1 and CDR2: LNHDA and SQIVND (reference sequence). This CDR3 contains 13 residues. The germline V and J ends were trimmed by 6 bases and 1 base, with 9 bases remaining between them.

This CDR3 reads CASSVGRGVWEQYF. The CDR3 region has the DNA TGTGCCAGCAGCGTCGGACGGGGAGTTTGGGAGCAGTACTTC. The chain uses TRBV5-4 and TRBJ2-7; D is possibly TRBD2 (5 bases). CDR3 size: 14 residues. The V end was cut by 4 bases, the J end by 7 bases, with 18 bases between. Per germline, CDR1 SGHNT and CDR2 YYREEE (reference sequence).

This chain links TRBV6-1 with TRBJ2-1, with 7 nucleotides matching TRBD1. The CDR3 extends over 13 amino acids. The V segment lost 6 bases and the J segment 5 bases; nucleotides outside the gene matches: 4. Germline lookup yields CDR1 MNHNS and CDR2 SASEGT. As DNA, the CDR3 is TGTGCCAGCAGGGGGACAGCCCACAATGAGCAGTTCTTC. Translating gives CASRGTAHNEQFF.

The rearrangement joins TRBV5-1 to TRBJ1-3; possibly TRBD1 for D (5 bases). The germline V gene has CDR1 SGHRS and CDR2 YFSETQ. This CDR3 region has 15 residues. With 0 bases removed from V and 0 bases from J, the gap between germline ends came to 7 bases. CDR3 DNA: TGCGCCAGCAGCTTGGCAGGGTCCTCTGGAAACACCATATATTTT. It codes for CASSLAGSSGNTIYF.

This rearrangement joins TRBV6-1 to TRBJ2-5, with TRBD2 as a possible D gene (5 bases). The CDR3 consists of 11 residues. Germline CDR1 is MNHNS and CDR2 is SASEGT. Trimming took 5 bases from V and 7 from J, leaving 8 bases between them. Written as DNA, the CDR3 is TGTGCCAGCAGTTCCGCGGGGACCCAGTACTTC. Its translation: CASSSAGTQYF.

The chain carries TRBV10-1 and TRBJ2-5; TRBD1 matches at 9 bases. After removal of 6 bases from V and 4 bases from J, the junction contained 9 bases not matched to a gene. There are 15 residues in the CDR3. Germline CDR1 reads WNHNN; CDR2 reads SYGVQD (reference sequence). The CDR3 region is CASRAGTGLGETQYF. The CDR3, as DNA: TGCGCCAGCAGAGCCGGGACAGGGTTGGGAGAGACCCAGTACTTC.

The V and J genes are TRBV9 and TRBJ1-1, with 9 bases lining up with TRBD1. J lost 1 base, V lost 2 bases, and 3 bases had no gene match. Germline CDR1 reads SGDLS; CDR2 reads YYNGEE. The CDR3 is 15 amino acids. The chain's CDR3 is CASSVGTGQNTEAFF. The CDR3, as DNA: TGTGCCAGCAGCGTGGGGACAGGGCAGAACACTGAAGCTTTCTTT.

This chain joins TRBV5-1 and TRBJ2-1; TRBD2 matches 7 bases. The CDR3 covers 15 residues. In germline, CDR1 is SGHRS, CDR2 YFSETQ. With V trimmed by 5 bases and J by 2 bases, 7 bases remained unmatched. CDR3 amino acids: CASRPTSEAYNEQFF. The DNA for the CDR3 is TGCGCCAGCAGACCAACTAGCGAAGCCTACAATGAGCAGTTCTTC.

This clone appeared a single time. The chain employs TRBV6-1 and TRBJ1-1; TRBD1 aligns across 7 bases. This CDR3 spans 14 amino acids. CDR1 and CDR2 (germline): MNHNS, SASEGT. Unmatched junction bases numbered 6, after V lost 7 bases and J lost 1 base. CDR3 coding DNA: TGTGCCAGCAACCGACAGGGCTGGAACACTGAAGCTTTCTTT. Translation gives CASNRQGWNTEAFF.

The chain carries TRBV7-9 and TRBJ2-3; 10 bases map to TRBD2. This CDR3 is built from 15 residues. The V gene's germline CDR1 is SEHNR and CDR2 FQNEAQ (reference sequence). J gave up 5 bases and V 6 bases, and 8 bases lay outside the gene matches. CDR3 loop: CASRISSGSKDTQYF. The CDR3 DNA reads TGTGCCAGCAGAATATCTAGCGGGAGTAAAGATACGCAGTATTTT.

The V gene is TRBV6-5, the J gene TRBJ2-2, with D possibly TRBD1 on 6 matching bases. Germline V gives CDR1 MNHEY, CDR2 SVGAGI. This CDR3 has 14 residues. With 6 bases removed from V and 4 bases from J, the gap between germline ends came to 12 bases. CDR3 region: CASSGTWGTGELFF. DNA of the CDR3: TGTGCCAGCAGCGGGACATGGGGCACCGGGGAGCTGTTTTTT.

This clone was detected once. The rearrangement uses TRBV6-4 and TRBJ2-3; the match to TRBD2 covers 8 bases. The CDR3 totals 15 residues. CDR1 is MRHNA and CDR2 is SNTAGT in the germline V gene. The V gene end was trimmed by 3 bases and the J gene end by 3 bases; junction bases not matched to a gene: 5. This CDR3 is CASSEDGRVTDTQYF. The CDR3 bases are TGTGCCAGCAGTGAAGACGGGAGGGTAACAGATACGCAGTATTTT.

This rearrangement joins TRBV10-3 to TRBJ1-1; D is unresolved. V lost 0 bases to trimming and J lost 3 bases, with 14 bases between them. This CDR3 contains 16 residues. Germline-derived CDR1 and CDR2 are ENHRY and SYGVKD. This CDR3 reads CAISESGRFGDTEAFF. The CDR3 bases are TGTGCCATCAGTGAGTCGGGGAGGTTTGGGGACACTGAAGCTTTCTTT.

The rearrangement uses TRBV5-8 and TRBJ1-2, with unresolved D. V lost 0 bases and J lost 3, with 9 bases in between. Germline V gives CDR1 SGHTS, CDR2 YDEGEE. The CDR3 has 14 residues. CDR3 in amino acids: CASSLASGDYGYTF. CDR3 coding DNA: TGTGCCAGCAGCTTGGCATCCGGAGACTATGGCTACACCTTC. The whole variable domain, filled in from reference TRBV5-8 and TRBJ1-2, reads EAGVTQSPTHLIKTRGQQATLRCSPISGHTSVYWYQQALGLGLQFLLWYDEGEERNRGNFPPRFSGRQFPNYSSELNVNALELEDSALYLCASSLASGDYGYTFGSGTRLTVV.

V and J are TRBV27 and TRBJ1-2; D is unresolved. V was cut by 0 bases and J by 4 bases, with 9 bases left in between. This CDR3 is built from 14 residues. The V gene's germline CDR1 is MNHEY and CDR2 SMNVEV (reference sequence). This chain's CDR3 is CASSLSGSSYGYTF. CDR3 bases: TGTGCCAGCAGTTTATCGGGCAGCAGCTATGGCTACACCTTC.

This clone showed up just a few times. The chain carries TRBV6-6 and TRBJ1-3, with 9 nucleotides matching TRBD1. With V trimmed by 4 bases and J by 4 bases, 5 bases remained unmatched. CDR1 MNHNY and CDR2 SVGAGI come from the germline V gene (reference sequence). This CDR3 has 15 residues. The CDR3 DNA reads TGTGCCAGCAGTTGGGACAGGGACTCCGGAAACACCATATATTTT. Its protein product is CASSWDRDSGNTIYF.

The CDR3 sequence: CASSLMGAQPQHF. In DNA form, the CDR3 reads TGCGCCAGCAGCTTAATGGGAGCTCAGCCCCAGCATTTT. The J gene is TRBJ1-5, the V gene TRBV5-1; D is ambiguous. Germline CDR1 and CDR2: SGHRS and YFSETQ. V was trimmed by 2 bases and J by 6 bases, leaving 9 bases between them. This CDR3 is 13 amino acids long.

This chain uses TRBV19 with TRBJ1-1; D possibly corresponds to TRBD1 (5 bases). Trimming removed 6 bases at V and 0 bases at J, with 14 bases between. Germline V gene lookup returns CDR1 LNHDA and CDR2 SQIVND (reference sequence). This CDR3 is 15 amino acids long. This chain's CDR3 is CASRPTDTLNTEAFF. The CDR3 bases are TGTGCCAGTAGACCTACGGACACCTTGAACACTGAAGCTTTCTTT. Drawing the rest from reference TRBV19 and TRBJ1-1, the complete variable domain is DGGITQSPKYLFRKEGQNVTLSCEQNLNHDAMYWYRQDPGQGLRLIYYSQIVNDFQKGDIAEGYSVSREKKESFPLTVTSAQKNPTAFYLCASRPTDTLNTEAFFGQGTRLTVV.

The chain links TRBV30 to TRBJ2-3, with TRBD2 identical over 13 bases. Germline V CDR1 and CDR2: GTSNPN, SVGIG (reference sequence). V lost 5 bases, J lost 5 bases, and 25 bases stayed unmatched. CDR3 length: 21 residues. For the CDR3, the DNA is TGTGCCTGGTTCCCTTTTCGGGGACTAGCGGGAAGCGGAGTGCTTGGAGATACGCAGTATTTT. Protein: CAWFPFRGLAGSGVLGDTQYF.

This chain connects TRBV14 to TRBJ1-1; 7 bases are a match to TRBD1. J was trimmed by 4 bases and V by 8 bases; bases with no gene match: 7. The V gene's germline CDR1 is SGHDN and CDR2 FVKESK. The CDR3 loop spans 13 amino acids. CDR3 loop: CASGVAGGTEAFF. The CDR3 DNA follows: TGTGCCAGCGGAGTAGCAGGGGGCACTGAAGCTTTCTTT.

The genes are TRBV18 and TRBJ2-2; 8 bases match TRBD2. This CDR3 has 16 amino acids. The germline CDR1 and CDR2 sequences are KGHSH and LQKENI. V gave up 0 bases and J gave up 2 bases; unmatched junction bases: 2. CDR3 nucleotide sequence: TGTGCCAGCTCACCACCCCTAGCGGGCAACACCGGGGAGCTGTTTTTT. Translation: CASSPPLAGNTGELFF.

The V gene is TRBV18, the J gene TRBJ2-1, with D uncertain. The CDR3 sequence is 14 residues long. Trimming took off 6 bases at V and 7 bases at J, with 16 bases between the two ends. Germline CDR1 is KGHSH and CDR2 is LQKENI. CDR3 residues: CASSPRTGENEQFF. DNA of the CDR3: TGTGCCAGCTCTCCTCGAACTGGTGAGAATGAGCAGTTCTTC. Full variable domain (rest looked up from reference TRBV18 and TRBJ2-1): NAGVMQNPRHLVRRRGQEARLRCSPMKGHSHVYWYRQLPEEGLKFMVYLQKENIIDESGMPKERFSAEFPKEGPSILRIQQVVRGDSAAYFCASSPRTGENEQFFGPGTRLTVL.

This sequence joins TRBV10-3 and TRBJ1-5; D might be TRBD1 (5 bases). Trimming took 4 bases from V and 0 from J, leaving 7 bases between them. Germline CDR1 is ENHRY and CDR2 is SYGVKD. This CDR3 has 14 residues. The CDR3: CAISGGDSNQPQHF. The CDR3 DNA is TGTGCCATCAGTGGGGGGGATAGCAATCAGCCCCAGCATTTT.

The sample holds one count of this clone. The same CDR3 arises from other DNA sequences in this sample as well. This rearrangement joins TRBV18 to TRBJ2-5; 7 bases match TRBD1. The CDR3 totals 14 residues. From germline, CDR1 is KGHSH and CDR2 LQKENI. Trimming cost V 4 bases and J 0 bases; bases outside gene matches: 2. The CDR3 sequence: CASSQGTDQETQYF. CDR3 nucleotide sequence: TGTGCCAGCTCACAGGGGACAGACCAAGAGACCCAGTACTTC.

The chain links TRBV11-3 to TRBJ1-2; D is possibly TRBD1 (5 bases). Trimming left V 0 bases short and J 10 bases short, with 15 bases between. CDR3 length equals 14 residues. Germline lookup yields CDR1 SGHNT and CDR2 YENEEA. CDR3 in amino acids: CASSLEFGDSDYTF. In nucleotides, the CDR3 is TGTGCCAGCAGCTTAGAGTTCGGGGACTCAGACTACACCTTC.

This clone came up once. This chain uses TRBV7-3 with TRBJ1-1; TRBD1 agrees at 8 bases. Germline-derived CDR1 and CDR2 are SGHTA and FQGTGA. With V trimmed by 6 bases and J by 4 bases, 4 bases remained unmatched. The CDR3 sequence is 13 residues long. The CDR3 reads CASRDRDSTEAFF. CDR3 DNA sequence: TGTGCCAGCAGGGACAGGGATAGCACTGAAGCTTTCTTT. Variable domain in full (rest from reference TRBV7-3 and TRBJ1-1): GAGVSQTPSNKVTEKGKYVELRCDPISGHTALYWYRQSLGQGPEFLIYFQGTGAADDSGLPNDRFFAVRPEGSVSTLKIQRTERGDSAVYLCASRDRDSTEAFFGQGTRLTVV.

V usage is TRBV9 and J usage is TRBJ2-1, with TRBD2 identical over 8 bases. Germline lookup yields CDR1 SGDLS and CDR2 YYNGEE. The CDR3 length is 15 residues. Trimming cost V 0 bases and J 5 bases; bases outside gene matches: 4. The CDR3 spells CASSVEAGVNNEQFF. Here the CDR3 DNA reads TGTGCCAGCAGCGTAGAAGCGGGAGTAAACAATGAGCAGTTCTTC.

The J gene is TRBJ1-1, the V gene TRBV7-9, with TRBD1 matching over 7 bases. This CDR3 comprises 12 residues. Germline-derived CDR1 and CDR2 are SEHNR and FQNEAQ (reference sequence). The V segment lost 5 bases and the J segment 7 bases; nucleotides outside the gene matches: 4. The CDR3 sequence is CASSPGTVEAFF. Here the CDR3 DNA reads TGTGCCAGCAGCCCCGGGACAGTTGAAGCTTTCTTT.

The chain employs TRBV19 and TRBJ2-3; D gene uncertain. The germline V gene encodes CDR1 LNHDA and CDR2 SQIVND (reference sequence). The CDR3 is made up of 15 amino acids. V was pared by 5 bases and J by 4 bases, with 16 bases between. The CDR3 region has the DNA TGTGCCAGTAGTCCTATTGCCGACCGGGCAGATACGCAGTATTTT. Translating gives CASSPIADRADTQYF.

The V and J genes are TRBV2 and TRBJ1-5; D gene unclear. The CDR3 is 14 amino acids. CDR1 is SNHLY and CDR2 is FYNNEI in the germline V gene. V dropped 2 bases and J dropped 5 bases, with 10 bases sitting between them. This CDR3 is CASSETASYQPQHF. The CDR3 bases are TGTGCCAGCAGTGAAACCGCGTCTTATCAGCCCCAGCATTTT.

The genes are TRBV11-2 and TRBJ2-5; D unclear. This CDR3 is 11 amino acids long. Deletions cut 2 bases from V and 11 bases from J, with 9 bases between. The germline V gene encodes CDR1 SGHAT and CDR2 FQNNGV. The CDR3 DNA is TGTGCCAGCAGCTTATGGTATGAGCAGTACTTC. Amino acids: CASSLWYEQYF. Drawing the rest from reference TRBV11-2 and TRBJ2-5, the complete variable domain is EAGVAQSPRYKIIEKRQSVAFWCNPISGHATLYWYQQILGQGPKLLIQFQNNGVVDDSQLPKDRFSAERLKGVDSTLKIQPAKLEDSAVYLCASSLWYEQYFGPGTRLLVL.

The DNA for the CDR3 is TGTGCCAGCAGCTTACTAGACAGGGGGCTGGCCGGGGCTTTCTTT. Residues: CASSLLDRGLAGAFF. The chain joins TRBV11-2 to TRBJ1-1, with 10 bases aligning to TRBD1. The CDR3 has 15 residues. Germline V gene data show CDR1 as SGHAT and CDR2 as FQNNGV. The ends lost 2 bases at V and 11 bases at J; junction bases unmatched: 11.